This TCR beta chain appears in the sequencing data of a study of T cell repertoires in ileal Crohn's disease. Study as a whole: Operated complications were stricturing disease (roughly 60%) and penetrating disease (39%). Biopsies of the neoterminal ileum at postoperative colonoscopy form M6 samples.

Time point denoted: neoterminal ileum biopsy at postoperative endoscopy, about 6 months after surgery. This CDR3 has 16 residues. Germline assignment: CDR1 LNHDA and CDR2 SQIVND (reference sequence). The ends lost 4 bases at V and 7 bases at J; junction bases unmatched: 9. Details on this clone: The antigen is unknown.

Study results and limitations: Sorted CD8 T cells held more high-frequency clones than CD4.

Repertoires were generated with immunoSEQ multiplex PCR, while TCRdb's copy carries only in-frame clones and drops some. The repertoire consists of approximately 10,000 clones, with around 79% occurring once and the leading ten covering approximately 7%. Source material: ileal tissue. The receptor comes from an adult with Crohn's disease. The rearrangement joins TRBV19 to TRBJ2-2; 10 nucleotides align to TRBD2. The CDR3: CASSRRLAGDNGELFF. As DNA, the CDR3 is TGTGCCAGTAGTAGGCGGCTAGCGGGGGATAACGGGGAGCTGTTTTTT.